A selection of T cell receptor beta chains follows, all from one sample in a study of T cell changes during pregnancy in multiple sclerosis. Only in-frame clones appear in the TCRdb table, and some are missing; sequencing was by immunoSEQ multiplex PCR. The repertoire includes fewer than 150,000 clones, 96% of them detected once, and 0.44% sits in the top ten. The sequenced sample was peripheral blood, obtained after pregnancy. These receptors originate from a female donor with multiple sclerosis, enrolled in a pregnancy study. Both conserved end residues are part of each CDR3. The D gene is left open where the match is weak. Size is omitted from some rows. Given values are once, few, many or a class for expanded clones.

J gene: TRBJ1-1; clone size: .; D gene: TRBD1; CDR3 length: 15; V gene: TRBV18; CDR3 protein: CASSRLQDRGTEAFF; CDR3 DNA: TGTGCCAGCTCACGCCTTCAGGACAGGGGGACTGAAGCTTTCTTT
J gene: TRBJ2-1; clone size: .; D gene: TRBD2; CDR3 length: 15; V gene: TRBV7-2; CDR3 protein: CASSRELAGGNEQFF; CDR3 DNA: TGTGCCAGCAGCAGAGAGCTAGCGGGAGGAAATGAGCAGTTCTTC
J gene: TRBJ2-1; clone size: .; D gene: .; CDR3 length: 17; V gene: TRBV18; CDR3 protein: CASSPKTLPSSYNEQFF; CDR3 DNA: TGTGCCAGCTCACCGAAGACTCTACCAAGCTCCTACAATGAGCAGTTCTTC
J gene: TRBJ2-2; clone size: .; D gene: TRBD2; CDR3 length: 15; V gene: TRBV6-6; CDR3 protein: CASSPLAGGTGELFF; CDR3 DNA: TGTGCCAGCAGTCCGCTGGCGGGAGGCACCGGGGAGCTGTTTTTT
J gene: TRBJ2-1; clone size: .; D gene: TRBD2; CDR3 length: 14; V gene: TRBV5-1; CDR3 protein: CASSGLAGTNEQFF; CDR3 DNA: TGCGCCAGCAGCGGCCTAGCGGGAACCAATGAGCAGTTCTTC
J gene: TRBJ1-3; clone size: .; D gene: .; CDR3 length: 15; V gene: TRBV19; CDR3 protein: CASSTVRVSGNTIYF; CDR3 DNA: TGTGCCAGTAGTACGGTGAGAGTCTCTGGAAACACCATATATTTT
J gene: TRBJ2-1; clone size: .; D gene: TRBD1; CDR3 length: 14; V gene: TRBV15; CDR3 protein: CATRWGQGAGEQFF; CDR3 DNA: TGTGCCACCAGGTGGGGGCAGGGGGCCGGTGAGCAGTTCTTC
J gene: TRBJ2-7; clone size: .; D gene: .; CDR3 length: 12; V gene: TRBV7-9; CDR3 protein: CASSFSPYEQYF; CDR3 DNA: TGTGCCAGCAGCTTCTCCCCCTACGAGCAGTACTTC
J gene: TRBJ1-1; clone size: .; D gene: .; CDR3 length: 15; V gene: TRBV14; CDR3 protein: CASSQSFGGNTEAFF; CDR3 DNA: TGTGCCAGCAGTCAGTCCTTCGGGGGGAACACTGAAGCTTTCTTT
J gene: TRBJ1-1; clone size: .; D gene: .; CDR3 length: 12; V gene: TRBV28; CDR3 protein: CASSFGGTEAFF; CDR3 DNA: TGTGCCAGCAGTTTCGGGGGCACTGAAGCTTTCTTT
J gene: TRBJ2-5; clone size: .; D gene: .; CDR3 length: 13; V gene: TRBV28; CDR3 protein: CASSPHVGETQYF; CDR3 DNA: TGTGCCAGCAGCCCTCACGTCGGAGAGACCCAGTACTTC
J gene: TRBJ2-7; clone size: .; D gene: .; CDR3 length: 14; V gene: TRBV21-1; CDR3 protein: CASKRTGSSYEQYF; CDR3 DNA: TGTGCCAGCAAGAGGACAGGGAGTTCCTACGAGCAGTACTTC
J gene: TRBJ2-7; clone size: .; D gene: TRBD1; CDR3 length: 15; V gene: TRBV6-1; CDR3 protein: CASRMGQLQSYEQYF; CDR3 DNA: TGTGCCAGCAGGATGGGACAGCTGCAGTCCTACGAGCAGTACTTC
J gene: TRBJ2-2; clone size: .; D gene: .; CDR3 length: 15; V gene: TRBV4-2; CDR3 protein: CASSQDLMNTGELFF; CDR3 DNA: TGTGCCAGCAGCCAAGATTTAATGAACACCGGGGAGCTGTTTTTT
J gene: TRBJ2-7; clone size: .; D gene: TRBD2; CDR3 length: 15; V gene: TRBV6-1; CDR3 protein: CASSLGLAGIHEQYF; CDR3 DNA: TGTGCCAGCAGCTTGGGACTAGCGGGAATCCACGAGCAGTACTTC
J gene: TRBJ2-3; clone size: .; D gene: .; CDR3 length: 15; V gene: TRBV14; CDR3 protein: CASSPLGGITDTQYF; CDR3 DNA: TGTGCCAGCAGCCCCCTAGGGGGAATCACAGATACGCAGTATTTT
J gene: TRBJ2-5; clone size: .; D gene: TRBD2; CDR3 length: 16; V gene: TRBV4-2; CDR3 protein: CASSQGSGSNTFVQYF; CDR3 DNA: TGTGCCAGCAGCCAGGGTAGCGGGAGTAACACATTTGTCCAGTACTTC
J gene: TRBJ1-5; clone size: .; D gene: TRBD1; CDR3 length: 20; V gene: TRBV18; CDR3 protein: CASSRSMDRGREVGNQPQHF; CDR3 DNA: TGTGCCAGCTCTCGAAGCATGGACAGGGGGCGAGAGGTTGGCAATCAGCCCCAGCATTTT
J gene: TRBJ2-1; clone size: .; D gene: TRBD1; CDR3 length: 17; V gene: TRBV10-2; CDR3 protein: CASSELGTGGRNNEQFF; CDR3 DNA: TGCGCCAGCAGTGAGTTGGGGACAGGGGGCAGGAACAATGAGCAGTTCTTC
J gene: TRBJ1-5; clone size: .; D gene: .; CDR3 length: 15; V gene: TRBV6-1; CDR3 protein: CASNFGGGVLRLQHF; CDR3 DNA: TGTGCCAGCAATTTCGGGGGAGGGGTTCTAAGGCTCCAGCATTTT
J gene: TRBJ2-5; clone size: .; D gene: .; CDR3 length: 15; V gene: TRBV7-2; CDR3 protein: CASSPRRRFRETQYF; CDR3 DNA: TGTGCCAGCAGCCCCCGGAGGCGCTTTAGAGAGACCCAGTACTTC
J gene: TRBJ1-3; clone size: .; D gene: .; CDR3 length: 13; V gene: TRBV11-2; CDR3 protein: CASTHNSGNTIYF; CDR3 DNA: TGTGCCAGCACTCACAACTCTGGAAACACCATATATTTT
J gene: TRBJ2-5; clone size: .; D gene: .; CDR3 length: 13; V gene: TRBV28; CDR3 protein: CASSAGPGETQYF; CDR3 DNA: TGTGCCAGCAGTGCGGGACCGGGAGAGACCCAGTACTTC
J gene: TRBJ2-7; clone size: .; D gene: TRBD1; CDR3 length: 14; V gene: TRBV18; CDR3 protein: CASSKTGDTYEQYF; CDR3 DNA: TGTGCCAGCTCCAAGACAGGGGACACCTACGAGCAGTACTTC
J gene: TRBJ2-3; clone size: once; D gene: .; CDR3 length: 13; V gene: TRBV7-9; CDR3 protein: CASALGGTDTQYF; CDR3 DNA: TGTGCCAGTGCCTTGGGCGGCACAGATACGCAGTATTTT
J gene: TRBJ2-1; clone size: .; D gene: .; CDR3 length: 19; V gene: TRBV7-6; CDR3 protein: CASTNTYFSVSPSYNEQFF; CDR3 DNA: TGTGCCAGCACCAATACATACTTTAGCGTGAGCCCTTCTTACAATGAGCAGTTCTTC
J gene: TRBJ2-7; clone size: .; D gene: TRBD2; CDR3 length: 15; V gene: TRBV4-1; CDR3 protein: CASSFRTSGNYEQYF; CDR3 DNA: TGCGCCAGCAGCTTTCGGACTAGCGGGAACTACGAGCAGTACTTC
J gene: TRBJ2-1; clone size: .; D gene: .; CDR3 length: 13; V gene: TRBV28; CDR3 protein: CASSFTGDNEQFF; CDR3 DNA: TGTGCCAGCAGTTTTACCGGGGACAATGAGCAGTTCTTC
J gene: TRBJ2-1; clone size: .; D gene: TRBD2; CDR3 length: 16; V gene: TRBV2; CDR3 protein: CASRRLAGFIANEQFF; CDR3 DNA: TGTGCCAGCAGGAGACTAGCGGGATTTATCGCAAATGAGCAGTTCTTC
J gene: TRBJ1-2; clone size: .; D gene: .; CDR3 length: 14; V gene: TRBV9; CDR3 protein: CASSVAGDAYGYTF; CDR3 DNA: TGTGCCAGCAGCGTAGCGGGGGACGCCTATGGCTACACCTTC
J gene: TRBJ2-7; clone size: .; D gene: TRBD2; CDR3 length: 14; V gene: TRBV29-1; CDR3 protein: CSVKTSGSSYEQYF; CDR3 DNA: TGCAGCGTTAAGACTAGCGGGAGTTCCTACGAGCAGTACTTC
J gene: TRBJ2-7; clone size: .; D gene: .; CDR3 length: 13; V gene: TRBV5-1; CDR3 protein: CASSFGQTYEQYF; CDR3 DNA: TGCGCCAGCAGCTTCGGACAGACCTACGAGCAGTACTTC
J gene: TRBJ2-3; clone size: .; D gene: TRBD2; CDR3 length: 15; V gene: TRBV28; CDR3 protein: CASRVLAEGGDTQYF; CDR3 DNA: TGTGCCAGCAGGGTACTAGCGGAGGGGGGAGATACGCAGTATTTT
J gene: TRBJ2-1; clone size: .; D gene: .; CDR3 length: 14; V gene: TRBV9; CDR3 protein: CASSVGTPPREQFF; CDR3 DNA: TGTGCCAGCAGCGTAGGGACTCCCCCAAGGGAGCAGTTCTTC
J gene: TRBJ1-2; clone size: once; D gene: .; CDR3 length: 14; V gene: TRBV28; CDR3 protein: CASSLSSGGYGYTF; CDR3 DNA: TGTGCCAGCAGTTTATCTTCCGGGGGCTATGGCTACACCTTC
J gene: TRBJ2-1; clone size: .; D gene: .; CDR3 length: 18; V gene: TRBV7-2; CDR3 protein: CASSLAGHLQQSYNEQFF; CDR3 DNA: TGTGCCAGCAGCTTAGCGGGACATTTGCAGCAATCCTACAATGAGCAGTTCTTC
J gene: TRBJ1-2; clone size: .; D gene: TRBD1; CDR3 length: 14; V gene: TRBV2; CDR3 protein: CASSEGQVDSNYTF; CDR3 DNA: TGTGCCAGCAGTGAGGGACAGGTGGACAGCAACTACACCTTC
J gene: TRBJ1-2; clone size: once; D gene: .; CDR3 length: 15; V gene: TRBV7-9; CDR3 protein: CASSPSGATFYGYTF; CDR3 DNA: TGTGCCAGCAGCCCTAGTGGGGCTACCTTCTATGGCTACACCTTC
J gene: TRBJ2-1; clone size: .; D gene: TRBD2; CDR3 length: 17; V gene: TRBV7-6; CDR3 protein: CASSRFLAGRANNEQFF; CDR3 DNA: TGTGCCAGCAGCCGTTTTCTAGCGGGAAGGGCGAACAATGAGCAGTTCTTC
J gene: TRBJ1-1; clone size: .; D gene: .; CDR3 length: 12; V gene: TRBV19; CDR3 protein: CASSIRDTEAFF; CDR3 DNA: TGTGCCAGTAGTATTCGGGACACTGAAGCTTTCTTT
J gene: TRBJ1-2; clone size: .; D gene: .; CDR3 length: 15; V gene: TRBV28; CDR3 protein: CATGPGGRANYGYTF; CDR3 DNA: TGTGCCACCGGGCCGGGAGGCCGCGCAAACTATGGCTACACCTTC
J gene: TRBJ1-1; clone size: .; D gene: TRBD1; CDR3 length: 15; V gene: TRBV6-6; CDR3 protein: CASSSLDRVITEAFF; CDR3 DNA: TGTGCCAGCAGTTCCCTCGACAGGGTAATAACTGAAGCTTTCTTT
J gene: TRBJ1-2; clone size: once; D gene: .; CDR3 length: 14; V gene: TRBV7-9; CDR3 protein: CASSLPDWDYGYTF; CDR3 DNA: TGTGCCAGCAGCCTACCCGACTGGGACTATGGCTACACCTTC
J gene: TRBJ2-5; clone size: .; D gene: TRBD2; CDR3 length: 16; V gene: TRBV4-1; CDR3 protein: CASSLRTSGIQETQYF; CDR3 DNA: TGCGCCAGCAGCCTCCGGACTAGCGGGATCCAAGAGACCCAGTACTTC
J gene: TRBJ2-1; clone size: .; D gene: TRBD2; CDR3 length: 20; V gene: TRBV28; CDR3 protein: CASSLGGNGLAGPRGNEQFF; CDR3 DNA: TGTGCCAGCAGTTTAGGCGGGAACGGACTAGCGGGACCTAGGGGGAATGAGCAGTTCTTC
J gene: TRBJ2-3; clone size: .; D gene: .; CDR3 length: 16; V gene: TRBV9; CDR3 protein: CASSVVGAGRTDTQYF; CDR3 DNA: TGTGCCAGCAGCGTAGTGGGGGCCGGGAGGACAGATACGCAGTATTTT
J gene: TRBJ2-3; clone size: .; D gene: TRBD1; CDR3 length: 15; V gene: TRBV6-5; CDR3 protein: CASSPPGQRTDTQYF; CDR3 DNA: TGTGCCAGCAGTCCACCGGGACAGCGCACAGATACGCAGTATTTT
J gene: TRBJ1-1; clone size: .; D gene: .; CDR3 length: 17; V gene: TRBV9; CDR3 protein: CASSGAVGGWLGTEAFF; CDR3 DNA: TGTGCCAGCAGCGGTGCCGTGGGGGGGTGGCTGGGAACTGAAGCTTTCTTT
J gene: TRBJ2-7; clone size: .; D gene: TRBD1; CDR3 length: 14; V gene: TRBV5-1; CDR3 protein: CASSRPGQAYEQYF; CDR3 DNA: TGCGCCAGCAGCCGACCGGGACAGGCCTACGAGCAGTACTTC
J gene: TRBJ2-2; clone size: .; D gene: TRBD1; CDR3 length: 15; V gene: TRBV27; CDR3 protein: CASSRTGPATGELFF; CDR3 DNA: TGTGCCAGCAGTCGGACAGGGCCGGCCACCGGGGAGCTGTTTTTT
J gene: TRBJ1-1; clone size: .; D gene: .; CDR3 length: 14; V gene: TRBV27; CDR3 protein: CASSFGGMNTEAFF; CDR3 DNA: TGTGCCAGCAGTTTTGGAGGTATGAACACTGAAGCTTTCTTT
J gene: TRBJ2-3; clone size: .; D gene: .; CDR3 length: 13; V gene: TRBV27; CDR3 protein: CASSPLNRDTQYF; CDR3 DNA: TGTGCCAGCAGTCCCCTCAACAGGGATACGCAGTATTTT
J gene: TRBJ2-3; clone size: .; D gene: TRBD2; CDR3 length: 15; V gene: TRBV10-2; CDR3 protein: CASRDSGHSTDTQYF; CDR3 DNA: TGCGCCAGCAGGGATAGCGGGCATAGCACAGATACGCAGTATTTT
J gene: TRBJ2-7; clone size: .; D gene: .; CDR3 length: 13; V gene: TRBV6-5; CDR3 protein: CASSFTTGYEQYF; CDR3 DNA: TGTGCCAGCAGCTTTACAACAGGCTACGAGCAGTACTTC
J gene: TRBJ2-4; clone size: .; D gene: .; CDR3 length: 17; V gene: TRBV5-6; CDR3 protein: CASSLGWGRLAKNIQYF; CDR3 DNA: TGTGCCAGCAGCTTGGGATGGGGGAGGTTAGCCAAAAACATTCAGTACTTC